One and the same sample provided the 22 T cell receptor beta chains below, sequenced in a study of blood T cell repertoires in COVID-19. Using immunoSEQ multiplex PCR, the repertoire was profiled, and TCRdb retains in-frame clones only, with some absent. The data show under 250,000 clones, with around 88% seen just once and 6.3% held by the top ten. Input material: peripheral blood. Every receptor here comes from a young woman with COVID-19, enrolled during active disease.

The V gene is TRBV27, the J gene TRBJ1-4, with D hard to call. The CDR3 has 15 residues. Trimming took 2 bases from V and 5 from J, leaving 12 bases between them. Germline CDR1 reads MNHEY; CDR2 reads SMNVEV (reference sequence). The CDR3, as DNA: TGTGCCAGCAGTTTAGTTCGGAGTAGAAATGAAAAACTGTTTTTT. Its protein is CASSLVRSRNEKLFF.

CDR3 DNA sequence: TGCGCCAGCAGCCAAGTTGGGCAAAGCTACGAGCAGTACTTC. Its protein is CASSQVGQSYEQYF. The gene calls are TRBV4-1 and TRBJ2-7; no firm D call. Germline loops: CDR1 MGHRA, CDR2 YSYEKL. Trimming removed 1 base from V and 3 bases from J, with 10 bases in between. CDR3 length: 14 residues.

This clone has a handful of counts. The CDR3 DNA reads TGTGCCACCAGCAGAGATCGCGCAGGGCACTACGAGCAGTACTTC. Its protein is CATSRDRAGHYEQYF. The gene calls are TRBV15 and TRBJ2-7, with D possibly TRBD1 on 5 matching bases. CDR3 length: 15 residues. The germline gives CDR1 LNHNV, CDR2 YYDKDF (reference sequence). V was shortened by 0 bases and J by 3 bases, with 12 bases between the two germline ends.

The rearrangement joins TRBV6-2 or TRBV6-3 to TRBJ2-3, with 10 bases that match TRBD2. The CDR3 is 16 residues long. CDR1 is MNHEY, CDR2 SVGEGT, per germline. V was clipped by 2 bases and J by 2 bases; unmatched bases: 4. CDR3 residues: CASSYEAGGNTDTQYF. For the CDR3, the DNA is TGTGCCAGCAGTTACGAAGCGGGGGGGAACACAGATACGCAGTATTTT.

V and J are TRBV15 and TRBJ2-1; a weak D match, TRBD2 (6 bases). The germline gives CDR1 LNHNV, CDR2 YYDKDF (reference sequence). The CDR3 extends over 18 amino acids. Trimming pared 0 bases from V and 0 bases from J, leaving 15 bases between. The CDR3 region has the DNA TGTGCCACCAGCAGAGATAAGGCCGTAGCGGTCTCCTACAATGAGCAGTTCTTC. This translates into CATSRDKAVAVSYNEQFF.

The chain carries TRBV4-2 and TRBJ2-1; maybe TRBD2 (5 bases). CDR1 is LGHNA and CDR2 is YNFKEQ in the germline V gene. V was trimmed by 0 bases and J by 7 bases, leaving 19 bases between them. This CDR3 region has 17 residues. As DNA, the CDR3 is TGTGCCAGCAGCCAAGAAATGTCTCCTACCCCGGGGAATGAGCAGTTCTTC. Translating it yields CASSQEMSPTPGNEQFF.

With respect to this clone: The same CDR3 also results from other DNA sequences found in this sample. V and J are TRBV18 and TRBJ2-7; 9 bases align to TRBD1. With V trimmed by 3 bases and J by 4 bases, 4 bases remained unmatched. Looked up from germline, CDR1 is KGHSH and CDR2 is LQKENI. This CDR3 has 14 amino acids. Here the CDR3 reads CASSPGTGSYEQYF. For the CDR3, the DNA is TGTGCCAGCTCACCCGGGACAGGGTCTTACGAGCAGTACTTC.

The gene calls are TRBV27 and TRBJ2-1; 11 bases line up with TRBD2. This CDR3 spans 17 amino acids. Germline loops: CDR1 MNHEY, CDR2 SMNVEV (reference sequence). V was clipped by 3 bases and J by 2 bases; unmatched bases: 6. DNA for the CDR3: TGTGCCAGCAGTTTGACTAGCGGGACGCCCCCCTACAATGAGCAGTTCTTC. This sequence encodes CASSLTSGTPPYNEQFF.

This clone occurred once. The chain has TRBV7-9 and TRBJ2-3; D is uncertain. The CDR3 spans 10 residues. Trimming cost V 8 bases and J 5 bases, with 5 bases left between them. Germline assignment: CDR1 SEHNR and CDR2 FQNEAQ (reference sequence). In DNA form, the CDR3 reads TGTGCCAGCGGGCGAGATACGCAGTATTTT. Amino acid sequence: CASGRDTQYF.

This rearrangement joins TRBV4-3 to TRBJ2-2; no firm D call. Germline loops: CDR1 LGHNA, CDR2 YSLEER. The CDR3 runs to 13 residues. The V end was cut by 1 base, the J end by 6 bases, with 6 bases between. CDR3 loop: CASSQARPGELFF. The CDR3 DNA reads as TGCGCCAGCAGCCAAGCGCGGCCCGGGGAGCTGTTTTTT.

The chain uses TRBV6-5 and TRBJ2-5; 7 nucleotides match TRBD1. V shed 5 bases and J 5 bases; nucleotides not matched to a gene: 5. The length of the CDR3 is 13 residues. In germline, CDR1 is MNHEY, CDR2 SVGAGI. The CDR3 loop is CASSQTGWETQYF. The CDR3 region has the DNA TGTGCCAGCAGTCAGACAGGGTGGGAGACCCAGTACTTC.

The rearrangement uses TRBV9 and TRBJ2-5; 7 bases fit TRBD2. The germline CDR1 and CDR2 sequences are SGDLS and YYNGEE. After removal of 4 bases from V and 1 base from J, the junction contained 13 bases not matched to a gene. The CDR3 extends over 17 amino acids. The CDR3 loop is CASSPRGGSESQETQYF. CDR3 coding DNA: TGTGCCAGCAGCCCCCGCGGGGGTAGCGAGAGCCAAGAGACCCAGTACTTC. Looking up the rest from reference TRBV9 and TRBJ2-5 gives the full variable domain: DSGVTQTPKHLITATGQRVTLRCSPRSGDLSVYWYQQSLDQGLQFLIQYYNGEERAKGNILERFSAQQFPDLHSELNLSSLELGDSALYFCASSPRGGSESQETQYFGPGTRLLVL.

The rearrangement uses TRBV4-3 and TRBJ1-5, with no clear D. Trimming removed 1 base at V and 0 bases at J, with 7 bases between. Looked up from germline, CDR1 is LGHNA and CDR2 is YSLEER. This CDR3 is 15 amino acids long. CDR3 sequence: CASSQGRYSNQPQHF. CDR3 DNA sequence: TGCGCCAGCAGCCAAGGTAGATATAGCAATCAGCCCCAGCATTTT.

This clone was detected once. The rearrangement uses TRBV9 and TRBJ1-1; 7 positions agree with TRBD1. The J segment lost 1 base and the V segment lost 4 bases, leaving 4 bases of the junction unmatched. The germline CDR1 and CDR2 sequences are SGDLS and YYNGEE. There are 14 residues in the CDR3. Written as DNA, the CDR3 is TGTGCCAGCAGCTTAGGACAGGCGAACACTGAAGCTTTCTTT. This codes for CASSLGQANTEAFF.

The chain couples TRBV6-1 to TRBJ2-2; D remains ambiguous. This CDR3 is built from 13 residues. The germline V gene has CDR1 MNHNS and CDR2 SASEGT. V was pared by 3 bases and J by 3 bases, with 5 bases between. The CDR3, as DNA: TGTGCCAGCAGTGACGGTGACACCGGGGAGCTGTTTTTT. Its protein is CASSDGDTGELFF.

This chain connects TRBV5-4 to TRBJ1-4; the D is unclear. Trimming shortened V by 0 bases and J by 8 bases, and 8 bases separated the two germline ends. The germline V gene encodes CDR1 SGHNT and CDR2 YYREEE (reference sequence). CDR3 length: 13 amino acids. CDR3: CASSLGQKEKLFF. As DNA, the CDR3 is TGTGCCAGCAGCTTGGGGCAGAAGGAAAAACTGTTTTTT.

V usage is TRBV28 and J usage is TRBJ2-3; D is perhaps TRBD2 (6 bases). V lost 7 bases and J lost 0, with 17 bases in between. This CDR3 is 16 amino acids long. Per germline, CDR1 MDHEN and CDR2 SYDVKM. This CDR3 reads CASMVPTGLSTDTQYF. The CDR3 nucleotides are TGTGCCAGCATGGTCCCAACGGGACTGAGCACAGATACGCAGTATTTT.

The CDR3 protein is CASRPRAGEETQYF. In DNA, the CDR3 is TGTGCCAGCAGGCCCCGGGCAGGGGAAGAGACCCAGTACTTC. V gene TRBV6-5 combines with J gene TRBJ2-5; maybe TRBD1 (6 bases). The germline V and J ends were trimmed by 6 bases and 3 bases, with 14 bases remaining between them. This CDR3 comprises 14 residues. The germline V gene has CDR1 MNHEY and CDR2 SVGAGI.

The chain is built from TRBV5-6 and TRBJ2-1; the match to TRBD2 covers 12 bases. The CDR3 sequence is 17 residues long. The V and J ends lost 0 bases and 7 bases, in that order; junction bases with no gene match: 8. Germline CDR1 SGHDT, CDR2 YYEEEE. The DNA for the CDR3 is TGTGCCAGCAGCTTGGCCCTAGCGGGAGGGTGGGAAAATGAGCAGTTCTTC. Translating it yields CASSLALAGGWENEQFF. The full variable domain, completed using reference TRBV5-6 and TRBJ2-1, is DAGVTQSPTHLIKTRGQQVTLRCSPKSGHDTVSWYQQALGQGPQFIFQYYEEEERQRGNFPDRFSGHQFPNYSSELNVNALLLGDSALYLCASSLALAGGWENEQFFGPGTRLTVL.

The CDR3 DNA sequence: TGTGCCAGCAGCCGACAGGGGGCCTACAGCTCCTACGAGCAGTACGTC. Protein: CASSRQGAYSSYEQYV. The chain has TRBV6-2 or TRBV6-3 and TRBJ2-7; 10 bases are a match to TRBD1. With 6 bases clipped from V and 0 bases from J, the junction kept 8 bases outside the gene matches. Germline CDR1 reads MNHEY; CDR2 reads SVGEGT. This CDR3 spans 16 amino acids.

This chain joins TRBV7-9 and TRBJ2-2; 7 nucleotides match TRBD2. Trimming at V came to 4 bases and at J to 3 bases, leaving 8 bases not matched to a gene. Germline CDR1 is SEHNR and CDR2 is FQNEAQ (reference sequence). The CDR3 contains 16 residues. CDR3 amino acids: CASSWLQAGDTGELFF. For the CDR3, the DNA is TGTGCCAGCAGCTGGTTACAGGCGGGGGACACCGGGGAGCTGTTTTTT. Using reference TRBV7-9 and TRBJ2-2 for the parts outside the CDR3, the full variable domain is DTGVSQNPRHKITKRGQNVTFRCDPISEHNRLYWYRQTLGQGPEFLTYFQNEAQLEKSRLLSDRFSAERPKGSFSTLEIQRTEQGDSAMYLCASSWLQAGDTGELFFGEGSRLTVL.

The chain carries TRBV29-1 and TRBJ1-1, with 10 nucleotides matching TRBD1. The V segment lost 6 bases and the J segment 5 bases; nucleotides outside the gene matches: 12. Germline V gene data show CDR1 as SQVTM and CDR2 as ANQGSEA. The CDR3 extends over 15 amino acids. DNA for the CDR3: TGCAGCGTCAGGACCCGGGACAGGGGAGCGACTGAAGCTTTCTTT. Translating gives CSVRTRDRGATEAFF.